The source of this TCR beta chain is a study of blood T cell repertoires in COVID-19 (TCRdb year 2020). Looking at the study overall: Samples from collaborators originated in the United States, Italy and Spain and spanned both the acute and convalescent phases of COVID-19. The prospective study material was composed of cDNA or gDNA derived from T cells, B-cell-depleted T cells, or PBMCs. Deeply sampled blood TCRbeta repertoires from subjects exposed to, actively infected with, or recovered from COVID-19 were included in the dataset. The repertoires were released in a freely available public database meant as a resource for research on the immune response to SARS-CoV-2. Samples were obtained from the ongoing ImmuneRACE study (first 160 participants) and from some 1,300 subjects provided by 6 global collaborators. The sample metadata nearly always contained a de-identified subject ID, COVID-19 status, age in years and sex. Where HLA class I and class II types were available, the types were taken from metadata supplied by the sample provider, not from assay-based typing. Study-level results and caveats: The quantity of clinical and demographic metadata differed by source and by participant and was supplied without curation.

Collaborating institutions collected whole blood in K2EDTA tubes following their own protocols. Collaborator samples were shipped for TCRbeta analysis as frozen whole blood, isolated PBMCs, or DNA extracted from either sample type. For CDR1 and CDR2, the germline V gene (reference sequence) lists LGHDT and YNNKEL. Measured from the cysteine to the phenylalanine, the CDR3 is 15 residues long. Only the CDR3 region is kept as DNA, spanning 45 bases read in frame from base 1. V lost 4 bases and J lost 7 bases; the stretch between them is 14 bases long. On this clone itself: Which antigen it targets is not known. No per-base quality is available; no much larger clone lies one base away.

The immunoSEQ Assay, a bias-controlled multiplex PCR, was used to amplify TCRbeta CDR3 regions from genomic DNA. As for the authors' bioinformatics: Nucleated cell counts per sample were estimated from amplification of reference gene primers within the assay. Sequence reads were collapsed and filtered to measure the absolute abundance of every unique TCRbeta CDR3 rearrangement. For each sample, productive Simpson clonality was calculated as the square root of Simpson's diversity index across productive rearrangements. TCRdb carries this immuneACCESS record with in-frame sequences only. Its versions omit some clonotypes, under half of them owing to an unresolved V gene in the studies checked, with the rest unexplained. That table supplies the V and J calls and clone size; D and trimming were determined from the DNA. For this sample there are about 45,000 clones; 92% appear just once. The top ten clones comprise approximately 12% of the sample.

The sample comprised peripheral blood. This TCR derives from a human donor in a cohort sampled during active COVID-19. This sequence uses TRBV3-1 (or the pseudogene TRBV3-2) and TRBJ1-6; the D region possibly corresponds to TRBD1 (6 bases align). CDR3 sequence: CASSPLGRGNSPLHF. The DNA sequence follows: TGTGCCAGCAGCCCCCTCGGCAGGGGCAATTCACCCCTCCACTTT.